This TCR beta chain was obtained from a study of CD8 T cells in ankylosing spondylitis. This clonotype was picked up many times. From germline, CDR1 is DFQATT and CDR2 SNEGSKA (reference sequence). V lost 3 bases and J lost 5, with 15 bases in between. The length of the CDR3 is 14 residues. Each CDR3 protein gets one entry after TCRdb re-called the 5' RACE reads with MiXCR. The sample has around 320,000 distinct CDR3 sequences, under 25% seen once; the top ten hold approximately 3.7%. This clonotype originated in a female donor with ankylosing spondylitis or in good health (not recorded which). Input material: blood, either unsorted or a sorted T cell fraction (not recorded which). J is TRBJ2-3 and V is TRBV20-1; D not resolved. CDR3 sequence (DNA): TGCAGTGCTAGTGACTCCGACCGCGGAGATACGCAGTATTTT. Protein product: CSASDSDRGDTQYF.